This is a list of T cell receptor beta chains from one sample in a study of Graves' ophthalmopathy and Graves' hyperthyroidism. TCRdb redid the calling of the multiplex PCR reads with MiXCR, one entry per CDR3 protein. The profile shows around 600,000 distinct CDR3 sequences, over 40% of them singletons. Sequencing was carried out using peripheral blood. These receptors came from an adult man with Graves' ophthalmopathy. Each CDR3 is given with its conserved first and last residue. D genes are given only for firm matches. Where a row states a size, it is once, few, many or the class of an expanded clone; other rows omit it.

V gene	D gene	CDR3 length	J gene	clone size	CDR3 DNA	CDR3 protein
TRBV12-3/TRBV12-4	NA	18	TRBJ2-5	NA	TGTGCCAGCAGCTTAAGTGCAAATAGGGAAAGGGACCAAGAGACCCAGTACTTC	CASSLSANRERDQETQYF
TRBV20-1	TRBD2	16	TRBJ2-5	NA	TGCAGTGCTAATGGTCTAGCGGGACCACCAGCGGAGACCCGGTACTTC	CSANGLAGPPAETRYF
TRBV9	NA	12	TRBJ1-6	NA	TGTGCCAGCAGCACCAGTGGGGTACCCCTCCACTTT	CASSTSGVPLHF
TRBV4-3	TRBD1	15	TRBJ2-7	many	TGCGCCAGCAGCCAAGACCGGGACAGGGCGTACGAGCAGTACTTC	CASSQDRDRAYEQYF
TRBV10-3	TRBD1	14	TRBJ2-1	NA	TGTGCCATCACCCAGACAGGGGGGAGGGATGAGCAGTTCTTC	CAITQTGGRDEQFF
TRBV20-1	TRBD2	15	TRBJ2-7	NA	TGCAGTGCTAGAACGGGGAGCGGGAGTCCCTACGAGCAGTACTTC	CSARTGSGSPYEQYF
TRBV20-1	NA	11	TRBJ2-7	NA	TGCAGTGCTACCCCCGGAATCGAGCAGTACTTC	CSATPGIEQYF
TRBV7-8	NA	16	TRBJ2-6	NA	TGTGCCAGCACCGAACGGGTGTTCTCTGGGGCCAACGTCCTGACTTTC	CASTERVFSGANVLTF
TRBV29-1	NA	13	TRBJ2-5	many	TGCAGCGTAGCCCCATGGAGACAAGAGACCCAGTACTTC	CSVAPWRQETQYF
TRBV29-1	TRBD2	14	TRBJ2-5	NA	TGCAGCGTTGGGCTAGCGGGCGCCAAAGAGACCCAGTACTTC	CSVGLAGAKETQYF
TRBV7-2	TRBD2	15	TRBJ2-7	many	TGTGCCAGCAGCCCAATTGGAACTAGCGTCTACGAGCAGTACTTC	CASSPIGTSVYEQYF
TRBV5-8	TRBD1	15	TRBJ2-7	NA	TGTGCCAGCAGCACAGGACAGGGGGCTGGTCTCGAGCAGTACTTC	CASSTGQGAGLEQYF
TRBV20-1	NA	13	TRBJ2-7	few	TGCAGTGCTAGAGAGTTCAGAACCTACGAGCAGTACTTC	CSAREFRTYEQYF
TRBV6-1	NA	10	TRBJ1-1	many	TGTGCCAGCAGGGACCCTGAAGCTTTCTTT	CASRDPEAFF
TRBV7-2	NA	18	TRBJ1-6	many	TGTGCCAGCAGCTTAGTTTTCCCAGACCAGGGGAGTAATTCACCCCTCCACTTT	CASSLVFPDQGSNSPLHF
TRBV2	NA	11	TRBJ2-7	many	TGTGCCAGCGGATTCAGACACGAGCAGTACTTC	CASGFRHEQYF
TRBV6-4	NA	13	TRBJ1-1	many	TGTGCCAGCAGCACAGGGCGTAACACTGAAGCTTTCTTT	CASSTGRNTEAFF
TRBV10-3	NA	12	TRBJ1-5	NA	TGTGCCAGCTGCGCGGGACAACAGCCCCAGCATTTT	CASCAGQQPQHF
TRBV2	NA	13	TRBJ1-1	many	TGTGCCAGCACCCTGCCGAGGAACACTGAAGCTTTCTTT	CASTLPRNTEAFF
TRBV10-3	NA	15	TRBJ1-2	few	TGTGCCAGCAGTTCTACGTTTGGGCACAGTTATGGCTACACCTTC	CASSSTFGHSYGYTF
TRBV7-9	NA	11	TRBJ1-4	many	TGTGCCAGCAGCTTATTGGAAAAACTGTTTTTT	CASSLLEKLFF
TRBV29-1	NA	14	TRBJ1-3	many	TGCAGCGTGGAGGACGCCGACTCTGGAAACACCATATATTTT	CSVEDADSGNTIYF
TRBV25-1	NA	15	TRBJ1-6	NA	TGTGCCAGCTTGGCGGGACCACGCTATAATTCACCCCTCCACTTT	CASLAGPRYNSPLHF
TRBV19	NA	15	TRBJ2-2	many	TGTGCCAGTAGTGCCAGGGGCCTAGGCACCGGGGAGCTGTTTTTT	CASSARGLGTGELFF
TRBV5-1	TRBD1	14	TRBJ2-5	NA	TGCGCCAGCAGCTTTTACAGGGGGCGGGAGACCCAGTACTTC	CASSFYRGRETQYF
TRBV4-3	NA	15	TRBJ1-2	NA	TGCGCCAGCAGCCAAAAATGCCCAGCTAACTATGGCTACACCTTC	CASSQKCPANYGYTF
TRBV9	NA	16	TRBJ2-2	few	TGTGCCAGCAGCCCGCGCGGGGCGGCGAACACCGGGGAGCTGTTTTTT	CASSPRGAANTGELFF
TRBV9	NA	15	TRBJ2-3	NA	TGTGCCAGCAGCGTAGGGGGGTTTCCCACAGATACGCAGTATTTT	CASSVGGFPTDTQYF
TRBV10-3	NA	12	TRBJ1-2	NA	TGTGCCAGCAGGGGCGGGGGGTCTGCCTACACCTTC	CASRGGGSAYTF
TRBV2	NA	15	TRBJ1-3	NA	TGTGCCAGCAGCCGGGAGGGGGGGCCTGGAAACACCATATATTTT	CASSREGGPGNTIYF
TRBV19	TRBD1	17	TRBJ2-7	NA	TGTGCCAGTAGTTTAGGGCCTTTCGGGACAGCAGCCTACGAGCAGTACTTC	CASSLGPFGTAAYEQYF
TRBV25-1	NA	12	TRBJ2-6	many	TGTGCCAGCAGTGAAGGGGCCAACGTCCTGACTTTC	CASSEGANVLTF
TRBV7-9	NA	15	TRBJ1-3	NA	TGTGCCAGCGTCGACGACCGACCCTCTGGAAACACCATATATTTT	CASVDDRPSGNTIYF
TRBV7-2	NA	13	TRBJ1-5	NA	TGTGCCAGCAGCTCCCCGGGCCTCCAGCCCCAGCATTTT	CASSSPGLQPQHF
TRBV9	NA	18	TRBJ1-6	NA	TGCGCCAGCAGCTTGGGGGGCGACTCGAGCTCCTATAATTCACCCCTCCACTTT	CASSLGGDSSSYNSPLHF
TRBV2	TRBD2	16	TRBJ2-3	few	TGTGCCAGCAACACACTAGCGGCCTATAGCACAGATACGCAGTATTTT	CASNTLAAYSTDTQYF
TRBV20-1	NA	13	TRBJ2-7	NA	TGCAGTGCGCACGTCCACAGCACGACCGAGCAGTACTTC	CSAHVHSTTEQYF
TRBV4-1	NA	16	TRBJ2-7	few	TGCGCCAGCAGCCTTGCTTCGTCGGGGGCGTTGGACGAGCAGTACTTC	CASSLASSGALDEQYF
TRBV7-8	NA	11	TRBJ2-7	many	TGTGCCAGCAGCTTAATCCACGAGCAGTACTTC	CASSLIHEQYF
TRBV5-1	TRBD1	12	TRBJ1-1	many	TGCGCCAGCAGCCCCGGGACAGCGGAATCTTTCTTT	CASSPGTAESFF
TRBV7-2	TRBD1	16	TRBJ2-7	few	TGTGCCAGCACTCCTAACCGGGACAGGGGAATCTACGAGCAGTACTTC	CASTPNRDRGIYEQYF